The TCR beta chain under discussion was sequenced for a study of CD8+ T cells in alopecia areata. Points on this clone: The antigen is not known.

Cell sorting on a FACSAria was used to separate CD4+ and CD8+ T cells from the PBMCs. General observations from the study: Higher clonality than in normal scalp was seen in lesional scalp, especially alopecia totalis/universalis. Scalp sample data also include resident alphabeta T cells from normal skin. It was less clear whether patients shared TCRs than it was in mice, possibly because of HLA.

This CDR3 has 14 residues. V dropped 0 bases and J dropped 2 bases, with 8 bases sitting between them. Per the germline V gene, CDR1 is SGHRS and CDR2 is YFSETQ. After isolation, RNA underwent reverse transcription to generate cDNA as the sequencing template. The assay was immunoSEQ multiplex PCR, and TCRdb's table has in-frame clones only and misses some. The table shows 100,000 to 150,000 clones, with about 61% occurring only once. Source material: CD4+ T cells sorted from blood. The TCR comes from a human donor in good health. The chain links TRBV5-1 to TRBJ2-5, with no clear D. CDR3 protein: CASSLGVPQETQYF. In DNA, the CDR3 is TGCGCCAGCAGCTTGGGTGTGCCTCAAGAGACCCAGTACTTC.